Each of the 21 T cell receptor beta chains below was sequenced from the same sample in a study of cytomegalovirus exposure and HLA in healthy donors. Measured with immunoSEQ multiplex PCR; TCRdb has only the in-frame clones, and not every one. Here the sample spans 89,000 or so clones, 85% to 95% being singletons. Sequencing input: PBMCs. The receptors derive from a woman in her 30s in good health and CMV-seropositive.

The chain carries TRBV5-8 and TRBJ1-1, with 7 bases identical to TRBD1. The CDR3 is 16 residues long. J lost 0 bases, V lost 4 bases, and 9 bases had no gene match. In germline, CDR1 is SGHTS, CDR2 YDEGEE. CDR3 DNA sequence: TGTGCCAGCAGCCATCGACAGGGCCCGATGAACACTGAAGCTTTCTTT. This translates into CASSHRQGPMNTEAFF.

The V gene is TRBV29-1, the J gene TRBJ2-3, with a tentative D call TRBD2 (6 bases). Germline CDR1 reads SQVTM; CDR2 reads ANQGSEA. Trimming shortened V by 4 bases and J by 4 bases, and 12 bases separated the two germline ends. This CDR3 has 13 residues. This CDR3 reads CSVVVWGADTQYF. The CDR3, as DNA: TGCAGCGTTGTAGTCTGGGGGGCAGATACGCAGTATTTT.

The gene calls are TRBV9 and TRBJ1-2; TRBD1 matches at 8 bases. CDR3 length equals 15 residues. Germline V CDR1 and CDR2: SGDLS, YYNGEE. The V gene end was trimmed by 0 bases and the J gene end by 1 base; junction bases not matched to a gene: 2. The CDR3 DNA follows: TGTGCCAGCAGCGTAGGACAGGGGAATAACTATGGCTACACCTTC. The encoded protein is CASSVGQGNNYGYTF.

This chain joins TRBV7-9 and TRBJ1-1; D uncertain. This CDR3 has 14 amino acids. Germline CDR1 and CDR2: SEHNR and FQNEAQ (reference sequence). V was shortened by 6 bases and J by 4 bases, with 15 bases between the two germline ends. Here the CDR3 DNA reads TGTGCCAGCAGGTCAGGTTCTCCCAGCACTGAAGCTTTCTTT. It specifies CASRSGSPSTEAFF.

The J gene is TRBJ1-1, the V gene TRBV5-1, with D unclear. Germline CDR1 is SGHRS and CDR2 is YFSETQ. Trimming shortened V by 4 bases and J by 0 bases, and 13 bases separated the two germline ends. There are 15 residues in the CDR3. The CDR3 is CASSLKSTLNTEAFF. The CDR3 bases are TGCGCCAGCAGCCTCAAGAGTACGCTGAACACTGAAGCTTTCTTT.

The count of this clone is one. The chain couples TRBV10-3 to TRBJ2-3; TRBD2 aligns across 10 bases. This CDR3 has 18 amino acids. Germline-derived CDR1 and CDR2 are ENHRY and SYGVKD. Trimming removed 7 bases from V and 0 bases from J; junction bases left unmatched: 13. The CDR3 sequence is CAITPGASGSSSTDTQYF. The DNA of the CDR3 is TGTGCCATCACCCCCGGGGCTAGCGGGAGCTCGAGCACAGATACGCAGTATTTT.

The rearrangement links TRBV5-1 to TRBJ2-3; TRBD1 might be the D (6 bases). Germline values: CDR1 SGHRS, CDR2 YFSETQ. V was cut by 1 base and J by 3 bases, with 15 bases left in between. The CDR3 runs 16 residues. CDR3 DNA: TGCGCCAGCAGCTTGCTCCAGGGGAAGGGTACAGATACGCAGTATTTT. Protein: CASSLLQGKGTDTQYF.

The chain has TRBV7-9 and TRBJ2-1; TRBD1 matches 7 bases. The V segment lost 5 bases and the J segment 7 bases; nucleotides outside the gene matches: 2. This CDR3 comprises 12 residues. Germline V lookup: CDR1 SEHNR, CDR2 FQNEAQ (reference sequence). The CDR3 nucleotides read TGTGCCAGCAGCCTACAGGGGAATGAGCAGTTCTTC. It yields the protein CASSLQGNEQFF. The full variable domain, with the rest looked up from reference TRBV7-9 and TRBJ2-1, is DTGVSQNPRHKITKRGQNVTFRCDPISEHNRLYWYRQTLGQGPEFLTYFQNEAQLEKSRLLSDRFSAERPKGSFSTLEIQRTEQGDSAMYLCASSLQGNEQFFGPGTRLTVL.

The chain carries TRBV7-9 and TRBJ2-7; 7 nucleotides match TRBD1. This CDR3 is 15 amino acids long. The J segment lost 6 bases and the V segment lost 5 bases, leaving 13 bases of the junction unmatched. Germline lookup yields CDR1 SEHNR and CDR2 FQNEAQ (reference sequence). CDR3 residues: CASSPQTGRVSEQYF. CDR3 DNA sequence: TGTGCCAGCAGCCCCCAGACAGGGAGAGTTTCCGAGCAGTACTTC.

V is TRBV7-2 and J is TRBJ2-1; 7 nucleotides match TRBD2. Germline V gives CDR1 SGHTA, CDR2 FQGNSA. Germline trimming cut 1 base from V and 10 bases from J; bases unmatched to any gene: 7. This CDR3 contains 14 residues. Written as DNA, the CDR3 is TGTGCCAGCAGCTTAGGGCGGGAGAGGGGCGAGCAGTTCTTC. Encoded protein: CASSLGRERGEQFF.

This clone has only one observation. This chain joins TRBV6-1 and TRBJ1-2; D is perhaps TRBD1 (6 bases). CDR1 MNHNS and CDR2 SASEGT come from the germline V gene. The ends were cut back, 1 base at V and 9 bases at J, with 15 bases in the middle. The CDR3 runs to 14 residues. The CDR3: CASSEENRVGRYTF. In DNA, the CDR3 is TGTGCCAGCAGTGAAGAGAACAGGGTGGGACGCTACACCTTC.

The chain employs TRBV4-3 and TRBJ2-1; 7 positions agree with TRBD1. The CDR3 is made up of 14 amino acids. The V segment lost 4 bases and the J segment 5 bases; nucleotides outside the gene matches: 5. Germline CDR1 and CDR2: LGHNA and YSLEER. DNA of the CDR3: TGCGCCAGCAGCCCGACAGGGTCGGACAATGAGCAGTTCTTC. Its protein is CASSPTGSDNEQFF.

The chain uses TRBV30 and TRBJ1-5, with 9 nucleotides matching TRBD1. The CDR3 contains 18 residues. The germline V gene has CDR1 GTSNPN and CDR2 SVGIG (reference sequence). The V gene end was trimmed by 0 bases and the J gene end by 0 bases; junction bases not matched to a gene: 9. CDR3 region: CAWSVRGDRAYSNQPQHF. CDR3 DNA sequence: TGTGCCTGGAGTGTACGGGGGGACAGGGCTTATAGCAATCAGCCCCAGCATTTT.

The chain joins TRBV6-6 to TRBJ2-3; TRBD2 matches at 13 bases. After removal of 6 bases from V and 7 bases from J, the junction contained 7 bases not matched to a gene. This CDR3 comprises 15 residues. Per the germline V gene, CDR1 is MNHNY and CDR2 is SVGAGI (reference sequence). The CDR3 region has the DNA TGTGCCAGCAGGTCCGGGACTAGCGGGATGTATACGCAGTATTTT. Translating it yields CASRSGTSGMYTQYF.

This clone appeared once. The chain has TRBV25-1 and TRBJ2-3, with D uncertain. Germline assignment: CDR1 MGHDK and CDR2 SYGVNS. Deletions cut 3 bases from V and 8 bases from J, with 15 bases between. This CDR3 has 14 amino acids. The DNA of the CDR3 is TGTGCCAGCAGTGACCCATTCCCTAGAGGTACGCAGTATTTT. Translated: CASSDPFPRGTQYF. Using reference TRBV25-1 and TRBJ2-3 for the parts outside the CDR3, the full variable domain is EADIYQTPRYLVIGTGKKITLECSQTMGHDKMYWYQQDPGMELHLIHYSYGVNSTEKGDLSSESTVSRIRTEHFPLTLESARPSHTSQYLCASSDPFPRGTQYFGPGTRLTVL.

The genes are TRBV28 and TRBJ1-2, with 7 bases fitting TRBD1. Germline CDR1 MDHEN, CDR2 SYDVKM. The length of the CDR3 is 16 residues. V lost 4 bases and J lost 7; bases outside the gene matches: 15. CDR3 DNA: TGTGCCAGCAGTTCGAAGGGACAGCTCGTCCCGATTGGCTACACCTTC. Encoded protein: CASSSKGQLVPIGYTF.

The chain uses TRBV6-5 and TRBJ2-7; D gene ambiguous. V was trimmed by 0 bases and J by 0 bases, leaving 9 bases between them. Germline V CDR1 and CDR2: MNHEY, SVGAGI. The CDR3 extends over 15 amino acids. The CDR3 loop is CASSYSVGPSYEQYF. The CDR3 nucleotides read TGTGCCAGCAGTTACTCTGTCGGTCCCTCCTACGAGCAGTACTTC.

This sequence joins TRBV19 and TRBJ2-7, with 7 bases that match TRBD2. The CDR3 runs 13 residues. Germline values: CDR1 LNHDA, CDR2 SQIVND (reference sequence). The V gene end was trimmed by 5 bases and the J gene end by 4 bases; junction bases not matched to a gene: 5. The CDR3 region has the DNA TGTGCCAGTAGTTCGTGGGAGGGGTACGAGCAGTACTTC. Protein sequence: CASSSWEGYEQYF. Full variable domain (rest looked up from reference TRBV19 and TRBJ2-7): DGGITQSPKYLFRKEGQNVTLSCEQNLNHDAMYWYRQDPGQGLRLIYYSQIVNDFQKGDIAEGYSVSREKKESFPLTVTSAQKNPTAFYLCASSSWEGYEQYFGPGTRLTVT.

This sequence joins TRBV4-1 and TRBJ2-5, with D perhaps matching TRBD1 (6 bases). There are 16 residues in the CDR3. Between the trimmed V and J ends, which lost 3 bases and 5 bases, there was a span of 19 bases. The V gene's germline CDR1 is MGHRA and CDR2 YSYEKL. CDR3 sequence reads: CASSHSVLPGVETQYF. The CDR3 coding sequence is TGCGCCAGCAGCCATTCGGTCCTACCAGGGGTCGAGACCCAGTACTTC.

The gene calls are TRBV28 and TRBJ1-1; D unclear. This CDR3 has 12 amino acids. V was shortened by 7 bases and J by 5 bases, with 11 bases between the two germline ends. Germline V gives CDR1 MDHEN, CDR2 SYDVKM. The CDR3 nucleotides read TGTGCCAGCAAAGTGGGCCGGACTGAAGCTTTCTTT. It is translated as CASKVGRTEAFF.

This chain joins TRBV5-1 and TRBJ1-1, with D possibly matching TRBD1 (5 bases). The CDR3 loop spans 14 amino acids. The V end was cut by 3 bases, the J end by 5 bases, with 14 bases between. Germline CDR1 and CDR2: SGHRS and YFSETQ. DNA of the CDR3: TGCGCCAGCAGCTGGGAGGGGCAAGGGACTGAAGCTTTCTTT. It codes for CASSWEGQGTEAFF.